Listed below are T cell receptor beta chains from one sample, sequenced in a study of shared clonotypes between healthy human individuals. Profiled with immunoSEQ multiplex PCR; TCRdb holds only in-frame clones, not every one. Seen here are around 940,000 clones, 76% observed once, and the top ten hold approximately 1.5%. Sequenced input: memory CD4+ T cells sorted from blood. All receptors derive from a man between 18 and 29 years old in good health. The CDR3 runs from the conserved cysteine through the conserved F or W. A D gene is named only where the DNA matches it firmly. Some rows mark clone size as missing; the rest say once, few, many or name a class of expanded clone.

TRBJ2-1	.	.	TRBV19	CASSLGFGLGDEQFF	TGTGCCAGTAGTTTAGGGTTTGGACTGGGCGACGAGCAGTTCTTC
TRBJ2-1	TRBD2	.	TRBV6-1	CALTSGTSGRAEQFF	TGTGCTCTAACAAGCGGGACTAGCGGGAGGGCTGAGCAGTTCTTC
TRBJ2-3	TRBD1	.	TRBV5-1	CASSLGQGDRGDTQYF	TGCGCCAGCAGCTTGGGTCAGGGGGATCGTGGAGATACGCAGTATTTT
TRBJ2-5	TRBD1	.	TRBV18	CASSPGTVVSQETQYF	TGTGCCAGCTCACCCGGGACAGTCGTCTCCCAAGAGACCCAGTACTTC
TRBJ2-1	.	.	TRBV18	CASSPGDSRRNEQFF	TGTGCCAGCTCACCAGGGGACTCCCGGAGGAATGAGCAGTTCTTC
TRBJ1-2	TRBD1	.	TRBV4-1	CASSQDRDRGTYGYTF	TGCGCCAGCAGCCAAGATAGAGACAGGGGAACCTATGGCTACACCTTC
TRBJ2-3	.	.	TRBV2	CASTKEKVTADTQYF	TGTGCCAGCACCAAAGAAAAGGTTACGGCAGATACGCAGTATTTT
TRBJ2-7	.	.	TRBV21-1	CASSNNAGTGWPCNYEQYF	TGTGCCAGCAGCAATAACGCCGGGACAGGATGGCCGTGTAACTACGAGCAGTACTTC
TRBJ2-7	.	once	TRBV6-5	CASSQAMGSYEQYF	TGTGCCAGCAGTCAAGCTATGGGGTCCTACGAGCAGTACTTC
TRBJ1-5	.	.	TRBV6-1	CASSDVMGQPQHF	TGTGCCAGCAGTGACGTTATGGGCCAGCCCCAGCATTTT
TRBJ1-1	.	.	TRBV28	CASRAPNRLNTEAFF	TGTGCCAGCAGGGCCCCAAACAGGTTGAACACTGAAGCTTTCTTT
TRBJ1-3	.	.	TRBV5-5	CASSFQYLESGNTIYF	TGTGCCAGCAGCTTTCAGTATTTGGAGTCTGGAAACACCATATATTTT
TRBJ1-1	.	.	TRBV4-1	CASSRGYGGMNTEAFF	TGCGCCAGCAGCAGAGGTTACGGGGGTATGAACACTGAAGCTTTCTTT
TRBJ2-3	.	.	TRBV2	CASSDGGSPSTDTQYF	TGTGCCAGCAGTGATGGGGGGTCCCCTAGCACAGATACGCAGTATTTT
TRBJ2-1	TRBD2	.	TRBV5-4	CASSLAPTSGGRNEQFF	TGTGCCAGCAGCTTGGCCCCCACTAGCGGGGGGAGAAATGAGCAGTTCTTC
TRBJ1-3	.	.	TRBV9	CASSVDRGTRGNTIYF	TGTGCCAGCAGCGTAGATCGGGGGACGAGGGGAAACACCATATATTTT
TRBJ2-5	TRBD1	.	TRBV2	CASSATGAGETQYF	TGTGCCAGCAGTGCGACAGGGGCGGGAGAGACCCAGTACTTC
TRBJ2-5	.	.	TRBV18	CASSGSRDGETQYF	TGTGCCAGCTCTGGCTCCAGGGATGGAGAGACCCAGTACTTC
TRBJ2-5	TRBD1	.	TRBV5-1	CASSLDPGGQETQYF	TGCGCCAGCAGCTTGGACCCAGGGGGACAAGAGACCCAGTACTTC
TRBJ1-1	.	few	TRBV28	CASRGGPNTEAFF	TGTGCCAGCAGAGGGGGTCCGAACACTGAAGCTTTCTTT